This record covers a single TCR beta chain. The data belong to a study of blood T cell repertoires in COVID-19. The wider study: Specimens from acute and convalescent COVID-19 originated in the United States, Italy and Spain.

The V and J ends lost 6 bases and 3 bases, in that order; junction bases with no gene match: 4. This CDR3 spans 15 amino acids. CDR1 SNHLY and CDR2 FYNNEI come from the germline V gene. TCRdb's table, derived via immunoSEQ multiplex PCR, lists solely in-frame clones and lacks some. The repertoire includes fewer than 350,000 clones, roughly 90% of them detected once, and about 2% sits in the top ten. This rearrangement joins TRBV2 to TRBJ2-1, with 11 bases aligning to TRBD1. This receptor was identified in a woman between 35 and 50 years old with acute COVID-19. Input material: PBMCs or T cells enriched from blood (not recorded which). The CDR3 loop reads CASRDGTGGYNEQFF. CDR3 sequence (DNA): TGTGCCAGCAGAGACGGGACAGGGGGCTACAATGAGCAGTTCTTC.